This is a list of T cell receptor beta chains from one sample in a study of molecular identifiers for immune sequencing clone quantification. TCRdb processed the PCR reads anew with MiXCR; each CDR3 protein has one entry. Among about 640,000 distinct CDR3 sequences listed, 15% to 20% were seen once. The sample consisted of naive CD8+ T cells from blood, with Jurkat cell RNA spiked in. Source of these receptors: a human donor in good health. Some libraries in this study had Jurkat cell RNA spiked in. CDR3s include the opening cysteine and the closing phenylalanine or tryptophan. The order of the fields is CDR3 length, J gene, D gene, clone size, V gene, CDR3 protein, CDR3 DNA. A D gene is named only where the DNA matches it firmly. Only part of the rows carry a size: once, few, many, or a class if the clone is expanded.

length: 16
J: TRBJ2-3
D: -
size: many
V: TRBV2
CDR3: CASSEGARMGTDTQYF
DNA: TGTGCCAGCAGTGAAGGGGCACGGATGGGCACAGATACGCAGTATTTT

length: 14
J: TRBJ2-5
D: -
size: few
V: TRBV27
CDR3: CASSPYLEEEARYF
DNA: TGTGCCAGCAGCCCCTACCTGGAGGAAGAGGCCCGGTACTTC

length: 14
J: TRBJ2-7
D: -
size: many
V: TRBV12-5
CDR3: CASGLVGLAYEQYF
DNA: TGTGCTAGTGGTTTAGTGGGGTTAGCCTACGAGCAGTACTTC

length: 14
J: TRBJ1-1
D: -
size: many
V: TRBV5-4
CDR3: CASSLNWGKSEAFF
DNA: TGTGCCAGCAGCTTGAATTGGGGAAAGTCTGAAGCTTTCTTT

length: 16
J: TRBJ1-5
D: -
size: few
V: TRBV5-6
CDR3: CASSANRDRWNQPQHF
DNA: TGTGCCAGCAGCGCCAACAGGGATCGATGGAATCAGCCCCAGCATTTT

length: 13
J: TRBJ2-1
D: -
size: many
V: TRBV11-2
CDR3: CASSLGIYNEQFF
DNA: TGTGCCAGCAGCTTAGGCATCTACAATGAGCAGTTCTTC

length: 13
J: TRBJ2-7
D: TRBD1
size: few
V: TRBV5-5
CDR3: CASSETGVYEQYF
DNA: TGTGCCAGCAGTGAGACAGGGGTCTACGAGCAGTACTTC

length: 16
J: TRBJ1-1
D: TRBD1
size: many
V: TRBV7-2
CDR3: CASSKGDRSSGTEAFF
DNA: TGTGCCAGCAGCAAGGGGGACAGGAGTTCCGGAACTGAAGCTTTCTTT

length: 13
J: TRBJ2-5
D: -
size: many
V: TRBV7-9
CDR3: CASSIQGRETQYF
DNA: TGTGCCAGCAGCATACAGGGCCGAGAGACCCAGTACTTC

length: 15
J: TRBJ2-3
D: TRBD2
size: many
V: TRBV20-1
CDR3: CSARDLGGSPDTQYF
DNA: TGCAGTGCTAGAGATCTTGGCGGGAGTCCGGATACGCAGTATTTT

length: 14
J: TRBJ1-3
D: -
size: many
V: TRBV16
CDR3: CASSQLSSGNTIYF
DNA: TGTGCCAGCAGCCAATTAAGCTCTGGAAACACCATATATTTT

length: 13
J: TRBJ1-2
D: -
size: few
V: TRBV29-1
CDR3: CSVETPPDYGYTF
DNA: TGCAGCGTCGAGACTCCACCGGACTATGGCTACACCTTC

length: 14
J: TRBJ2-7
D: -
size: many
V: TRBV4-2
CDR3: CASSHYRTKYEQYF
DNA: TGTGCCAGCAGCCATTACAGGACCAAGTACGAGCAGTACTTC

length: 16
J: TRBJ2-2
D: -
size: many
V: TRBV6-2/TRBV6-3
CDR3: CASSYGEAGRTGELFF
DNA: TGTGCCAGCAGTTACGGGGAGGCCGGTAGGACCGGGGAGCTGTTTTTT

length: 15
J: TRBJ1-5
D: -
size: many
V: TRBV4-1
CDR3: CASSQGGGVNQPQHF
DNA: TGCGCCAGCAGCCAAGGAGGGGGGGTCAATCAGCCCCAGCATTTT

length: 16
J: TRBJ2-3
D: TRBD2
size: many
V: TRBV30
CDR3: CAWSGVAGGTRDTQYF
DNA: TGTGCCTGGAGTGGGGTAGCGGGGGGGACCCGGGATACGCAGTATTTT

length: 14
J: TRBJ1-1
D: -
size: -
V: TRBV30
CDR3: CAWSPDLDTPEAFF
DNA: TGTGCCTGGAGCCCAGACTTGGACACCCCTGAAGCTTTCTTT

length: 13
J: TRBJ1-1
D: -
size: many
V: TRBV27
CDR3: CASSLGSQVEAFF
DNA: TGTGCCAGCAGTTTGGGATCACAGGTTGAAGCTTTCTTT

length: 12
J: TRBJ2-7
D: -
size: many
V: TRBV30
CDR3: CAWSVIGLEQYF
DNA: TGTGCCTGGAGTGTTATCGGCCTCGAGCAGTACTTC

length: 14
J: TRBJ2-7
D: -
size: many
V: TRBV11-3
CDR3: CASSLAGAPHEQYF
DNA: TGTGCCAGCAGCTTAGCTGGGGCCCCCCACGAGCAGTACTTC

length: 14
J: TRBJ2-3
D: TRBD1
size: many
V: TRBV19
CDR3: CATRRDRVTDTQYF
DNA: TGTGCCACCCGGCGGGACAGGGTAACAGATACGCAGTATTTT

length: 13
J: TRBJ1-1
D: TRBD1
size: many
V: TRBV9
CDR3: CASSVTGATEAFF
DNA: TGTGCCAGCAGCGTGACAGGGGCCACTGAAGCTTTCTTT

length: 16
J: TRBJ2-5
D: -
size: few
V: TRBV30
CDR3: CAWSRYRVSMKETQYF
DNA: TGTGCCTGGAGTCGCTACAGGGTTTCGATGAAAGAGACCCAGTACTTC

length: 15
J: TRBJ2-7
D: -
size: many
V: TRBV12-3/TRBV12-4
CDR3: CASRNEQEGWREQYF
DNA: TGTGCCAGCAGAAATGAGCAAGAAGGCTGGCGAGAGCAGTACTTC

length: 17
J: TRBJ2-1
D: TRBD2
size: many
V: TRBV29-1
CDR3: CSVEGTSGQSSYNEQFF
DNA: TGCAGCGTTGAAGGGACTAGCGGTCAAAGCTCCTACAATGAGCAGTTCTTC

length: 15
J: TRBJ1-2
D: -
size: few
V: TRBV6-2/TRBV6-3
CDR3: CASSYDSGPSYGYTF
DNA: TGTGCCAGCAGTTACGACTCCGGGCCTTCCTATGGCTACACCTTC

length: 13
J: TRBJ1-1
D: -
size: few
V: TRBV10-2
CDR3: CASSESTGGEAFF
DNA: TGCGCCAGCAGTGAGTCAACCGGCGGTGAAGCTTTCTTT

length: 20
J: TRBJ2-1
D: TRBD2
size: -
V: TRBV20-1
CDR3: CSASGSDSGSKSIAYNEQFF
DNA: TGCAGTGCTAGCGGGTCGGATAGCGGGAGCAAAAGTATCGCCTACAATGAGCAGTTCTTC

length: 17
J: TRBJ2-2
D: -
size: many
V: TRBV28
CDR3: CASSDRRVQTWTGELFF
DNA: TGTGCCAGCAGTGACAGGCGTGTCCAGACGTGGACCGGGGAGCTGTTTTTT

length: 15
J: TRBJ2-6
D: -
size: many
V: TRBV28
CDR3: CASRVQRSGANVLTF
DNA: TGTGCCAGCAGAGTACAGCGCTCTGGGGCCAACGTCCTGACTTTC

length: 13
J: TRBJ2-7
D: -
size: -
V: TRBV28
CDR3: CASTPANSYEQYF
DNA: TGTGCCAGCACTCCGGCTAACTCCTACGAGCAGTACTTC

length: 14
J: TRBJ2-2
D: TRBD1
size: -
V: TRBV27
CDR3: CASRGQGNTWELFF
DNA: TGTGCCAGCAGAGGACAGGGGAACACCTGGGAGCTGTTTTTT

length: 15
J: TRBJ1-2
D: TRBD1
size: few
V: TRBV4-3
CDR3: CASSQSGQGHYGYTF
DNA: TGCGCCAGCAGCCAATCAGGACAGGGTCACTATGGCTACACCTTC

length: 17
J: TRBJ2-7
D: -
size: -
V: TRBV4-3
CDR3: CASSQDFSPDGSYEQYF
DNA: TGCGCCAGCAGCCAAGATTTTTCTCCCGACGGGTCCTACGAGCAGTACTTC

length: 17
J: TRBJ2-3
D: TRBD1
size: -
V: TRBV27
CDR3: CASSLSRGTGGTDTQYF
DNA: TGTGCCAGCAGTTTATCAAGGGGGACAGGTGGCACAGATACGCAGTATTTT

length: 14
J: TRBJ2-2
D: -
size: many
V: TRBV20-1
CDR3: CSAREHLNTGELFF
DNA: TGCAGTGCTAGAGAACACCTGAACACCGGGGAGCTGTTTTTT

length: 18
J: TRBJ2-1
D: TRBD1
size: many
V: TRBV29-1
CDR3: CSPEQGQGPSSVHNEQFF
DNA: TGCAGCCCCGAACAAGGACAGGGACCCTCTAGCGTCCACAATGAGCAGTTCTTC

length: 16
J: TRBJ1-5
D: TRBD1
size: few
V: TRBV6-1
CDR3: CASSNIGQGYAQPQHF
DNA: TGTGCCAGCAGTAATATTGGACAGGGATATGCTCAGCCCCAGCATTTT

length: 16
J: TRBJ2-5
D: TRBD1
size: few
V: TRBV18
CDR3: CASSVPGQGAGETQYF
DNA: TGTGCCAGCTCAGTTCCGGGACAGGGGGCTGGAGAGACCCAGTACTTC

length: 14
J: TRBJ2-7
D: -
size: many
V: TRBV5-6
CDR3: CASSLDQGTYEQYF
DNA: TGTGCCAGCAGCTTGGATCAGGGGACCTACGAGCAGTACTTC

length: 15
J: TRBJ1-4
D: -
size: many
V: TRBV2
CDR3: CASSETVVANEKLFF
DNA: TGTGCCAGCAGTGAGACGGTGGTAGCTAATGAAAAACTGTTTTTT

length: 16
J: TRBJ2-2
D: TRBD1
size: many
V: TRBV7-9
CDR3: CASSLEDRAFSGELFF
DNA: TGTGCCAGCAGCTTAGAGGACAGGGCGTTCTCCGGGGAGCTGTTTTTT

length: 14
J: TRBJ2-7
D: -
size: few
V: TRBV4-3
CDR3: CASSHVESAYEQYF
DNA: TGCGCCAGCAGCCACGTGGAGTCCGCCTACGAGCAGTACTTC

length: 16
J: TRBJ2-6
D: -
size: many
V: TRBV12-3/TRBV12-4
CDR3: CASSLEKTPGANVLTF
DNA: TGTGCCAGCAGTCTTGAAAAAACACCTGGGGCCAACGTCCTGACTTTC

length: 13
J: TRBJ2-1
D: -
size: -
V: TRBV5-6
CDR3: CASSHVGGDEQFF
DNA: TGTGCCAGCAGCCACGTAGGGGGGGATGAGCAGTTCTTC

length: 13
J: TRBJ1-1
D: -
size: many
V: TRBV27
CDR3: CASQPSGHIEAFF
DNA: TGTGCCAGCCAACCGTCGGGACACATTGAAGCTTTCTTT

length: 16
J: TRBJ2-3
D: -
size: few
V: TRBV19
CDR3: CASSMVQGTSTDTQYF
DNA: TGTGCCAGTAGTATGGTTCAGGGGACTAGCACAGATACGCAGTATTTT

length: 14
J: TRBJ2-5
D: TRBD1
size: -
V: TRBV28
CDR3: CAGSPDRDQETQYF
DNA: TGTGCCGGCAGTCCGGACAGGGACCAAGAGACCCAGTACTTC

length: 15
J: TRBJ2-7
D: -
size: few
V: TRBV11-2
CDR3: CASSRGRGPSYEQYF
DNA: TGTGCCAGCAGCCGGGGGAGGGGGCCCTCCTACGAGCAGTACTTC

length: 14
J: TRBJ1-4
D: -
size: many
V: TRBV6-5
CDR3: CASSSSNDWEKLFF
DNA: -